Listed below are T cell receptor beta chains from one sample, sequenced in a study of PD-L1 blockade in urothelial cancer. Assay: immunoSEQ multiplex PCR; the TCRdb copy retains only in-frame clones and omits some. The repertoire includes about 76,000 clones, 80% to 90% of them detected once, and 4% to 6% sits in the top ten. Sequencing used PBMCs, obtained around atezolizumab (anti-PD-L1) treatment. All receptors derive from a man in his 70s with urothelial cancer. CDR3s include the opening cysteine and the closing phenylalanine or tryptophan. The D gene is left open where the match is weak. Size is stated for part of the rows, as once, few or many counts, or as a class when the clone is expanded.

TRBJ2-7	NA	TRBD1	TRBV18	CASSLSTGTASSYEQYF	TGTGCCAGCTCACTATCGACCGGGACAGCCAGCTCCTACGAGCAGTACTTC
TRBJ1-3	NA	NA	TRBV19	CASSFVIGNTIYF	TGTGCCAGTAGTTTCGTAATCGGAAACACCATATATTTT
TRBJ2-7	NA	TRBD2	TRBV28	CASSFVVAGGGGHYEQYF	TGTGCCAGCAGTTTTGTTGTGGCGGGAGGGGGGGGGCACTACGAGCAGTACTTC
TRBJ1-3	NA	NA	TRBV28	CASSPPPGEPRNTIYF	TGTGCCAGCAGTCCTCCGCCAGGGGAACCTCGAAACACCATATATTTT
TRBJ2-6	NA	NA	TRBV28	CASSSQGVTGANVLTF	TGTGCCAGCAGTTCACAGGGAGTCACTGGGGCCAACGTCCTGACTTTC
TRBJ1-5	few	NA	TRBV7-9	CASSRDIYQPQHF	TGTGCCAGCAGCCGCGACATCTATCAGCCCCAGCATTTT
TRBJ1-1	NA	NA	TRBV4-1	CASSQVILTEAFF	TGCGCCAGCAGCCAAGTAATCCTCACTGAAGCTTTCTTT
TRBJ1-2	few	TRBD1	TRBV9	CASSADPTGSGYTF	TGTGCCAGCAGCGCGGACCCGACAGGGTCTGGCTACACCTTC
TRBJ2-3	NA	NA	TRBV11-2	CASSLENFGLQSDTQYF	TGTGCCAGCAGCTTAGAGAATTTCGGACTACAATCAGATACGCAGTATTTT
TRBJ2-1	NA	NA	TRBV9	CASSVEPGLYNEQFF	TGTGCCAGCAGCGTAGAACCAGGGCTTTACAATGAGCAGTTCTTC
TRBJ1-2	NA	NA	TRBV7-9	CASSLDLSKANYGYTF	TGTGCCAGCAGCTTAGACTTGAGTAAAGCTAACTATGGCTACACCTTC
TRBJ2-7	NA	TRBD1	TRBV27	CATGPGQGVQGQYF	TGTGCGACCGGCCCGGGCCAGGGGGTACAGGGGCAGTACTTC
TRBJ2-7	NA	NA	TRBV4-1	CASSQARLSDLVGYEQYF	TGCGCCAGCAGCCAAGCGAGGCTTTCGGATCTGGTTGGCTACGAGCAGTACTTC
TRBJ2-5	NA	NA	TRBV10-3	CAISESPAGEETQYF	TGTGCCATCAGTGAGTCCCCGGCAGGGGAAGAGACCCAGTACTTC
TRBJ2-5	NA	TRBD1	TRBV5-1	CASSPRTGVETQYF	TGCGCCAGCAGCCCCCGGACAGGGGTAGAGACCCAGTACTTC
TRBJ2-2	NA	TRBD2	TRBV9	CASSVLTGGPSHTGELFF	TGTGCCAGCAGCGTTCTAACGGGAGGGCCTAGTCACACCGGGGAGCTGTTTTTT
TRBJ2-7	NA	NA	TRBV4-1	CASSQDASESSYEQYF	TGCGCCAGCAGCCAAGATGCTAGCGAGAGCTCCTACGAGCAGTACTTC
TRBJ2-1	once	NA	TRBV11-2	CASSLAGNEQFF	TGTGCCAGCAGCCTGGCAGGCAATGAGCAGTTCTTC
TRBJ1-4	NA	NA	TRBV28	CASSLGGIQDEKLFF	TGTGCCAGCAGTTTAGGGGGGATACAAGATGAAAAACTGTTTTTT
TRBJ2-2	NA	TRBD2	TRBV19	CASSPTSGSFGELFF	TGTGCCAGTAGTCCGACTAGCGGGAGTTTCGGGGAGCTGTTTTTT
TRBJ2-1	NA	TRBD2	TRBV2	CASSGASGRADYNEQFF	TGTGCCAGCAGTGGGGCTAGCGGGAGGGCCGACTACAATGAGCAGTTCTTC
TRBJ1-4	NA	NA	TRBV11-2	CASSLGDRENEKLFF	TGTGCCAGCAGCTTAGGAGACAGAGAGAATGAAAAACTGTTTTTT
TRBJ1-1	few	NA	TRBV19	CASQSAVGTEAFF	TGTGCCAGCCAATCCGCGGTGGGCACTGAAGCTTTCTTT
TRBJ2-7	few	TRBD1	TRBV11-2	CASSFPTGDYEQYF	TGTGCCAGCAGCTTTCCTACAGGGGACTACGAGCAGTACTTC
TRBJ2-4	NA	NA	TRBV27	CASSPTGLAKNIQYF	TGTGCCAGCAGTCCTACAGGGCTAGCCAAAAACATTCAGTACTTC
TRBJ1-5	NA	NA	TRBV7-9	CASSREGLGANQPQHF	TGTGCCAGCAGCCGAGAGGGCCTGGGGGCCAATCAGCCCCAGCATTTT
TRBJ1-5	NA	TRBD1	TRBV10-3	CAISRGTGDNQPQHF	TGTGCCATCAGCAGGGGGACAGGAGACAATCAGCCCCAGCATTTT
TRBJ2-1	NA	NA	TRBV18	CASSPTNLDEQFF	TGTGCCAGCTCACCTACTAATTTAGATGAGCAGTTCTTC
TRBJ2-5	NA	TRBD2	TRBV5-1	CASFEGTSGKETQYF	TGCGCCAGCTTTGAAGGGACTAGCGGGAAGGAGACCCAGTACTTC
TRBJ2-3	NA	TRBD1	TRBV29-1	CSAFPGQATDTQYF	TGCAGCGCTTTCCCGGGACAGGCCACAGATACGCAGTATTTT
TRBJ2-2	NA	TRBD1	TRBV27	CASRSTGGIGELFF	TGTGCCAGTAGGTCGACAGGGGGCATCGGGGAGCTGTTTTTT
TRBJ2-4	NA	NA	TRBV9	CASSVNFLGAIENIQYF	TGTGCCAGCAGCGTAAATTTTTTAGGGGCGATCGAAAACATTCAGTACTTC
TRBJ2-3	NA	NA	TRBV18	CASSPNGFTDTQYF	TGTGCCAGCTCACCTAACGGTTTCACAGATACGCAGTATTTT
TRBJ2-1	NA	TRBD1	TRBV7-8	CASSFDRDRGDNEQFF	TGTGCCAGCAGCTTTGACCGGGACAGGGGAGACAATGAGCAGTTCTTC
TRBJ2-7	NA	NA	TRBV28	CASSSGVRSEQYF	TGTGCCAGCAGTTCAGGGGTTCGGAGCGAGCAGTACTTC
TRBJ2-1	NA	NA	TRBV27	CASSVLALNEQFF	TGTGCCAGCAGTGTTCTAGCGCTGAATGAGCAGTTCTTC
TRBJ2-1	NA	TRBD2	TRBV4-2	CASSQRLAGGNNEQFF	TGTGCCAGCAGCCAGAGACTAGCGGGAGGCAACAATGAGCAGTTCTTC
TRBJ2-5	NA	NA	TRBV11-2	CASSPGTYIETQYF	TGTGCCAGCAGTCCCGGGACATATATAGAGACCCAGTACTTC
TRBJ2-7	NA	TRBD2	TRBV4-1	CASSSELAGEHWEQYF	TGCGCCAGCAGCTCCGAGCTAGCGGGAGAGCATTGGGAGCAGTACTTC
TRBJ1-1	once	NA	TRBV23-1	CASSRGPLSGTEAFF	TGCGCCAGCAGTCGCGGCCCACTGTCCGGCACTGAAGCTTTCTTT
TRBJ2-2	NA	TRBD2	TRBV29-1	CSVRTSGNLNTGELFF	TGCAGCGTCAGGACTAGCGGGAACCTTAACACCGGGGAGCTGTTTTTT
TRBJ2-7	once	TRBD2	TRBV6-5	CASSPGLSEQYF	TGTGCCAGCAGTCCGGGACTATCCGAGCAGTACTTC
TRBJ2-1	NA	NA	TRBV7-8	CAWGGGPNNEQFF	TGTGCCTGGGGAGGGGGTCCTAACAATGAGCAGTTCTTC
TRBJ2-7	NA	NA	TRBV5-4	CASSQVEQGREQYF	TGTGCCAGCAGCCAAGTCGAACAGGGACGGGAGCAGTACTTC